Below are 7 T cell receptor beta chains sequenced from a single sample in a study of persistence of HIV-infected CD4 T cells. The antigens of these receptors remain unknown. Sequencing used immunoSEQ version 4 in survey mode. The method was immunoSEQ multiplex PCR; TCRdb's version includes in-frame clones alone and lacks a portion of them. Here the sample spans about 45,000 clones, 80% to 95% being singletons. This nonspecific control used anti-CD3/anti-CD28 bead stimulation of CD4+ T cells. Responding CD4+ T cells were sorted by upregulation of both CD40 ligand and CD69. The sample in question was CD4+ T cells sorted from PBMCs after approximately 19-hour stimulation, obtained from a patient who received antiretroviral therapy. The receptor set was obtained from an adult man with HIV who was CMV-seropositive.

The chain links TRBV5-1 to TRBJ2-6; 9 bases map to TRBD1. Trimming took 8 bases from V and 0 from J; bases not matched to a gene: 9. Germline V CDR1 and CDR2: SGHRS, YFSETQ. The CDR3 extends over 17 amino acids. The CDR3 DNA follows: TGCGCCAGTACTCTGGGGACAGGGAACTCTGGGGCCAACGTCCTGACTTTC. Translating it yields CASTLGTGNSGANVLTF.

The V call is TRBV6-5, the J call TRBJ1-1; 9 bases align to TRBD1. Looked up from germline, CDR1 is MNHEY and CDR2 is SVGAGI. Germline trimming cut 8 bases from V and 7 bases from J; bases unmatched to any gene: 11. CDR3 length: 14 amino acids. The CDR3 region has the DNA TGTGCCAGCTTCCTACAGGGGGCGCTTTTTGAAGCTTTCTTT. It specifies CASFLQGALFEAFF.

The J gene is TRBJ1-2, the V gene TRBV27; the D is unclear. Germline loops: CDR1 MNHEY, CDR2 SMNVEV (reference sequence). The CDR3 runs 14 residues. V lost 4 bases and J 5 bases, leaving 14 bases between the germline ends. CDR3 in amino acids: CASSYRRSEYGYTF. As DNA, the CDR3 is TGTGCCAGCAGTTATCGAAGATCGGAGTATGGCTACACCTTC.

This rearrangement joins TRBV20-1 to TRBJ2-7; D may be TRBD1 (5 bases). Germline CDR1 DFQATT, CDR2 SNEGSKA (reference sequence). The CDR3 has 11 residues. V was trimmed by 5 bases and J by 3 bases, leaving 8 bases between them. As DNA, the CDR3 is TGCAGTGCTGGGGCCAGCTACGAGCAGTACTTC. It codes for CSAGASYEQYF.

This clone appeared once. CDR3 in amino acids: CASAEPPYEQYF. CDR3 in DNA: TGTGCCAGCGCCGAGCCCCCCTACGAGCAGTACTTC. The rearrangement joins TRBV6-5 to TRBJ2-7; D gene unclear. The CDR3 extends over 12 amino acids. V was shortened by 8 bases and J by 2 bases, with 10 bases between the two germline ends. Germline V lookup: CDR1 MNHEY, CDR2 SVGAGI.

The chain joins TRBV25-1 to TRBJ2-5, with D possibly being TRBD1 (5 bases). From germline, CDR1 is MGHDK and CDR2 SYGVNS. Trimming pared 6 bases from V and 1 base from J, leaving 12 bases between. The CDR3 runs to 14 residues. CDR3 residues: CASSLVGAQETQYF. DNA of the CDR3: TGTGCCAGCAGCCTTGTAGGGGCCCAAGAGACCCAGTACTTC.

For the CDR3, the DNA is TGTGCCAGCAGTTACTCACGGACAGGGGTGAACATTCAGTACTTC. This translates into CASSYSRTGVNIQYF. The V gene is TRBV6-5, the J gene TRBJ2-4; TRBD1 aligns across 9 bases. The CDR3 sequence is 15 residues long. The germline CDR1 and CDR2 sequences are MNHEY and SVGAGI. V was pared by 0 bases and J by 7 bases, with 4 bases of the junction left unmatched.